One and the same sample provided the 3 T cell receptor beta chains below, sequenced in a study of cytomegalovirus exposure and HLA in healthy donors. The PCR ran on 60 Vbeta and 13 Jbeta primers. Some clones are missing from TCRdb's copy, which holds only in-frame ones; the method was immunoSEQ multiplex PCR. In the table there are fewer than 200,000 clones, approximately 80% of which are singletons. What was sequenced was PBMCs. These receptors were collected from a woman between 25 and 40 years old in good health and CMV-seropositive.

Only a few counts were recorded for this clone. The chain combines TRBV19 with TRBJ1-1, with D maybe TRBD1 (5 bases). Germline V lookup: CDR1 LNHDA, CDR2 SQIVND (reference sequence). V lost 2 bases, J lost 4 bases, and 11 bases lay in between. This CDR3 is 14 amino acids long. As DNA, the CDR3 is TGTGCCAGTAGTATACAGGGTGACGGCACTGAAGCTTTCTTT. Its translation is CASSIQGDGTEAFF. The full variable domain, completed using reference TRBV19 and TRBJ1-1, is DGGITQSPKYLFRKEGQNVTLSCEQNLNHDAMYWYRQDPGQGLRLIYYSQIVNDFQKGDIAEGYSVSREKKESFPLTVTSAQKNPTAFYLCASSIQGDGTEAFFGQGTRLTVV.

The chain couples TRBV4-1 to TRBJ2-7; 7 bases line up with TRBD1. The ends lost 5 bases at V and 1 base at J; junction bases unmatched: 5. This CDR3 region has 14 residues. CDR1 is MGHRA, CDR2 YSYEKL, per germline. CDR3 in amino acids: CASSGQVISYEQYF. CDR3 DNA: TGCGCCAGCAGCGGACAGGTTATTTCCTACGAGCAGTACTTC.

The sample holds a few counts of this clone. The chain employs TRBV4-3 and TRBJ2-4; 9 positions match TRBD1. The CDR3 has 14 amino acids. The germline gives CDR1 LGHNA, CDR2 YSLEER. The V segment lost 4 bases and the J segment 5 bases; nucleotides outside the gene matches: 3. CDR3 sequence (DNA): TGCGCCAGCAGCCTGGGACAGGGAGAAAACATTCAGTACTTC. It yields the protein CASSLGQGENIQYF.